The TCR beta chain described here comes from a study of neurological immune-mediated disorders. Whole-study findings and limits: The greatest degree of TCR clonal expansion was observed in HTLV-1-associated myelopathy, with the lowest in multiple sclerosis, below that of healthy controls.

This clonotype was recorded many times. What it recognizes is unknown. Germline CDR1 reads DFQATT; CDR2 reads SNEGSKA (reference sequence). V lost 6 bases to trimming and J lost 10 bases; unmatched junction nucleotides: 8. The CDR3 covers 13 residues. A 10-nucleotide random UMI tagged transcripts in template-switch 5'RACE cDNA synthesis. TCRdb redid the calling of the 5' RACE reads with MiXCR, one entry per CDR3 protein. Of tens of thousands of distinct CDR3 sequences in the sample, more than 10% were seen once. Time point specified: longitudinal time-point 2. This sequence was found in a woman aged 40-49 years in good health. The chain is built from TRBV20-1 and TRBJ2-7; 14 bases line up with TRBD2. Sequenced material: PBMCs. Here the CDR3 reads CSAGVGTSGGQYF. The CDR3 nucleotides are TGCAGTGCCGGCGTCGGGACTAGCGGGGGCCAGTACTTC.